The next 11 T cell receptor beta chains were all read from a single sample in a study of T cell repertoires in cytomegalovirus infection. A single record per CDR3 protein comes from TCRdb applying MiXCR to the reads. This table has about 470,000 distinct CDR3 sequences, under 55% appearing once. Their antigens are not known. The sample consisted of cultured PBMCs, taken from culture after CMV antigen stimulation. The receptors shown here come from a human donor in good health (CMV status not recorded). Some clones in this sample may be carry-over from other donors' samples.

This clonotype was seen repeatedly, ten times or more. CDR3 residues: CASSFSAANTEAFF. CDR3 DNA: TGTGCCAGCAGCTTCTCGGCGGCGAACACTGAAGCTTTCTTT. This chain links TRBV7-2 with TRBJ1-1; D ambiguous. The CDR3 contains 14 residues. In germline, CDR1 is SGHTA, CDR2 FQGNSA. The V gene lost 3 bases and the J gene lost 1 base, with 9 bases spanning the gap.

This clonotype has only a few counts. The chain joins TRBV6-1 to TRBJ2-5, with D maybe TRBD1 (5 bases). V gave up 8 bases and J gave up 7 bases, with 20 bases separating them. The germline V gene has CDR1 MNHNS and CDR2 SASEGT. The CDR3 covers 14 residues. CDR3 in DNA: TGTGCCAGCCTGCGTCAGGTGGGGCCCCGGACCCAGTACTTC. Protein product: CASLRQVGPRTQYF.

In this sample, this clonotype turned up a few times. The J gene is TRBJ1-4, the V gene TRBV6-6; 9 bases agree with TRBD1. The ends lost 6 bases at V and 7 bases at J; junction bases unmatched: 9. The CDR3 covers 15 residues. Germline CDR1 MNHNY, CDR2 SVGAGI (reference sequence). CDR3 coding DNA: TGTGCCAGCAGCCAGGGCCGGGACAGGGTTGAAAAACTGTTTTTT. Encoded protein: CASSQGRDRVEKLFF.

The J gene is TRBJ2-2, the V gene TRBV6-2 or TRBV6-3; 9 positions match TRBD1. This CDR3 comprises 15 residues. From germline, CDR1 is MNHEY and CDR2 SVGEGT. The V and J ends lost 7 bases and 2 bases, in that order; junction bases with no gene match: 5. The CDR3 bases are TGTGCCAGCACCCCGACAGGGGGAAACACCGGGGAGCTGTTTTTT. Encoded protein: CASTPTGGNTGELFF.

This rearrangement joins TRBV11-2 to TRBJ1-5, with 7 bases identical to TRBD1. J was trimmed by 0 bases and V by 4 bases; bases with no gene match: 9. Germline CDR1 reads SGHAT; CDR2 reads FQNNGV. The CDR3 spans 17 residues. The CDR3 DNA follows: TGTGCCAGCAGCTCCCGGGACAGCTCTTATAGCAATCAGCCCCAGCATTTT. Its protein product is CASSSRDSSYSNQPQHF.

The rearrangement uses TRBV6-1 and TRBJ2-5, with 10 bases that match TRBD2. The germline V gene encodes CDR1 MNHNS and CDR2 SASEGT. The CDR3 is 13 residues long. The V and J ends lost 7 bases and 9 bases, in that order; junction bases with no gene match: 8. The CDR3 loop is CASTSGGVGAQYF. The DNA for the CDR3 is TGTGCCAGCACAAGCGGGGGGGTCGGGGCCCAGTACTTC.

This clonotype has a handful of counts. The rearrangement joins TRBV2 to TRBJ1-4; D gene unclear. Germline CDR1 SNHLY, CDR2 FYNNEI. The CDR3 spans 14 residues. V was cut by 2 bases and J by 7 bases, with 11 bases left in between. The CDR3 here is CASSETDGVEKLFF. In DNA, the CDR3 is TGTGCCAGCAGTGAAACAGACGGAGTTGAAAAACTGTTTTTT.

The chain employs TRBV12-3 or TRBV12-4 and TRBJ1-1, with 8 bases matching TRBD1. Trimming removed 7 bases from V and 8 bases from J; junction bases left unmatched: 6. This CDR3 spans 12 amino acids. The chain's CDR3 is CASNPGTGEAFF. The CDR3 DNA follows: TGTGCCAGCAACCCGGGGACAGGAGAAGCTTTCTTT.

This clonotype was seen a few times. The chain joins TRBV12-3 or TRBV12-4 to TRBJ2-1, with 13 bases that match TRBD2. This CDR3 spans 14 amino acids. The J segment lost 7 bases and the V segment lost 3 bases, leaving 0 bases of the junction unmatched. CDR3 in amino acids: CASSLTSGGNEQFF. CDR3 sequence (DNA): TGTGCCAGCAGTTTGACTAGCGGGGGGAATGAGCAGTTCTTC.

The table lists this clonotype with a few counts. The V gene is TRBV7-2, the J gene TRBJ2-6, with 7 bases fitting TRBD1. Germline V lookup: CDR1 SGHTA, CDR2 FQGNSA. The V and J ends lost 5 bases and 1 base, in that order; junction bases with no gene match: 8. There are 17 residues in the CDR3. CDR3: CASSGGQAGSGANVLTF. The DNA of the CDR3 is TGTGCCAGCAGCGGTGGACAGGCGGGTTCTGGGGCCAACGTCCTGACTTTC.

The gene calls are TRBV30 and TRBJ1-1; 10 bases are shared with TRBD1. V gave up 2 bases and J gave up 3 bases; unmatched junction bases: 3. The germline V gene has CDR1 GTSNPN and CDR2 SVGIG (reference sequence). The CDR3 covers 14 residues. CDR3 region: CAWSTGTGDTEAFF. CDR3 DNA sequence: TGTGCCTGGAGTACCGGGACAGGGGACACTGAAGCTTTCTTT.